This TCR beta chain is drawn from a study of T cell repertoires in cytomegalovirus infection (dated by TCRdb to the late 2010s). Study-level background: Peptide stimulations targeted recently identified HLA-C-restricted CMV epitopes, whose presentation resists viral immunomodulation, together with well-studied HLA-B-restricted epitopes. Donor HLA type was relevant to the analysis, as public TCR beta signatures indicated carriage of CMV infection together with the matching HLA type. Study-wide findings and limitations: Cumulative frequency of public TCR beta family members discriminated carriers of CMV infection plus the relevant HLA type in this cohort and an independent approximately 400-donor cohort. The ex vivo response was dominated by HLA-C-restricted CMV-specific TCR beta clonotypes, which also provided the single most frequent clonotype in two of eight donors.

V loses 5 bases of germline sequence and J loses 6 bases, and the interval between the two ends is 18 bases. In the germline V gene (reference sequence), CDR1 corresponds to DFQATT and CDR2 to SNEGSKA. The CDR3 starts with the cysteine, ends with the phenylalanine, and has 14 residues. Only the CDR3 part of the read is kept: 42 bases, read in frame from the first base. The intended sense of this specimen's treatment or condition label: in vitro stimulation with specific CMV peptide epitopes to enrich CMV-specific T cells. In this sample, this clonotype turned up a few times. Its binding antigen is unknown. No qualities accompany the bases; no much larger clone lies one base away. The sequencing machine was an Illumina HiSeq 1500. TCRdb reran the public reads through fastp at Q25 and MiXCR, keeping productive beta chains. Every entry covers one CDR3 protein and lists the most common genes and DNA from its rows. Counted in this sample were about 350,000 distinct CDR3 sequences; roughly 34% of them appeared once. The ten top clones hold about 13% of the sample.

The sequence derives from a human donor in good health (CMV status not recorded). Some clones in this sample may be carry-over from other donors' samples. This sequence uses TRBV20-1 and TRBJ2-3; no confident D gene assignment can be made. The sequencing here drew on cultured PBMCs, taken from culture after CMV antigen stimulation. The DNA is as follows: TGCAGTGCTCTTCCCGAGCTTCCTTCCGATACGCAGTATTTT. This yields the protein CSALPELPSDTQYF.